This TCR beta chain came from a study of T cell repertoires in cytomegalovirus infection. This CDR3 has 15 residues. V was pared by 1 base and J by 3 bases, with 7 bases between. CDR1 is MNHEY, CDR2 SMNVEV, per germline (reference sequence). As to this clonotype: The antigen is undetermined.

Via MiXCR, TCRdb re-called the reads, giving one row per CDR3 protein. Of roughly 340,000 distinct CDR3 sequences in the sample, 29% were seen once. V is TRBV27 and J is TRBJ1-6; D remains unclear. The sequence derives from a human donor in good health (CMV status not recorded). Some clones in this sample may be carry-over from other donors' samples. This specimen consisted of cultured PBMCs, obtained from culture after CMV antigen stimulation. The CDR3 spells CASSLLPLYNSPLHF. The CDR3 bases are TGTGCCAGCAGTTTATTGCCGCTCTATAATTCACCCCTCCACTTT.